This T cell receptor beta chain appears in the sequencing data of a study of cytomegalovirus exposure and HLA in healthy donors. This clone has only one observation. Trimming removed 3 bases from V and 4 bases from J; junction bases left unmatched: 6. CDR3 length: 16 amino acids. In germline, CDR1 is SGHTA, CDR2 FQGNSA. PCR involved 60 Vbeta and 13 Jbeta primers. TCRdb's table, derived via immunoSEQ multiplex PCR, lists solely in-frame clones and lacks some. Of 150,000 to 200,000 clones detected, roughly 80% appear once; the ten largest clones hold under 5%. The source is a man aged 18 to 35 in good health and CMV-seronegative. Sequenced sample: PBMCs. The chain is built from TRBV7-2 and TRBJ2-2, with TRBD2 identical over 9 bases. CDR3 sequence reads: CASSFESGRRTGELFF. The CDR3 DNA reads as TGTGCCAGCAGCTTTGAAAGCGGGAGGCGCACCGGGGAGCTGTTTTTT.